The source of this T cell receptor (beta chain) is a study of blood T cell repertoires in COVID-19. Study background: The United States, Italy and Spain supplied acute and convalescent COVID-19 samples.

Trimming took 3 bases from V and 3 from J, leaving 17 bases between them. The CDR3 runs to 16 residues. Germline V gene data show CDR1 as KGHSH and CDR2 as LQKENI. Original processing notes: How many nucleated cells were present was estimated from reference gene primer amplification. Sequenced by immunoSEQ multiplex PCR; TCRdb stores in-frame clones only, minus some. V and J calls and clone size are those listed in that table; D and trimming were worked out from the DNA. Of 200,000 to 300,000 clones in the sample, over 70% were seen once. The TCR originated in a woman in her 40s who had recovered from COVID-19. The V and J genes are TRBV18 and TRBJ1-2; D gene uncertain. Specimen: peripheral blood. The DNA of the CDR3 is TGTGCCAGCTCACCCGCGACCGCGGGTGTAGACTATGGCTACACCTTC. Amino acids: CASSPATAGVDYGYTF.